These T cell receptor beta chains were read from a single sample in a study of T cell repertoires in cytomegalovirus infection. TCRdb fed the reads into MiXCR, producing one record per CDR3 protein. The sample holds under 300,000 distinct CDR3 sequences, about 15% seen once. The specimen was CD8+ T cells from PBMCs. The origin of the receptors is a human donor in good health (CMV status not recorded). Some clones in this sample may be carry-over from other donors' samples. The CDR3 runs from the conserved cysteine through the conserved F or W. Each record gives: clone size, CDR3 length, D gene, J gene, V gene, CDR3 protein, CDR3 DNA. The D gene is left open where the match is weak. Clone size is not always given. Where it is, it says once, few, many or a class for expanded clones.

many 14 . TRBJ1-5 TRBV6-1 CASSVRTPYQPQHF TGTGCCAGCAGTGTGAGGACACCTTATCAGCCCCAGCATTTT
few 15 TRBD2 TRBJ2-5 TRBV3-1 CASSHLAGVVETQYF TGTGCCAGCAGCCATTTAGCGGGGGTTGTGGAGACCCAGTACTTC
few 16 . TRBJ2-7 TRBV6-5 CASSYIAATYQYEQYF TGTGCCAGCAGTTACATTGCGGCCACCTATCAGTACGAGCAGTACTTC
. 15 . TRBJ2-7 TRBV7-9 CASSLAAAGSYEQYF TGTGCCAGCAGCTTAGCGGCGGCAGGGTCCTACGAGCAGTACTTC
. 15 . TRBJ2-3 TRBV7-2 CASRPGMPSTDTQYF TGTGCCAGCCGCCCGGGAATGCCTAGCACAGATACGCAGTATTTT
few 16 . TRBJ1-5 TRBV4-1 CASSQDYRQQYQPQHF TGCGCCAGCAGCCAAGACTACCGACAGCAATATCAGCCCCAGCATTTT
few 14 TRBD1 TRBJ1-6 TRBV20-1 CSAWTGSYNSPLHF TGCAGTGCCTGGACAGGGTCCTATAATTCACCCCTCCACTTT
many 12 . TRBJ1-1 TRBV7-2 CASSPMNTEAFF TGTGCCAGCAGCCCTATGAACACTGAAGCTTTCTTT
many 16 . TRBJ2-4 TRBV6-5 CASSLTPGTTKNIQYF TGTGCCAGCAGTCTGACCCCCGGGACCACTAAAAACATTCAGTACTTC
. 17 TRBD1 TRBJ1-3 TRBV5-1 CASSGDYRGADGNTIYF TGCGCCAGCAGCGGAGATTACAGGGGAGCGGATGGAAACACCATATATTTT
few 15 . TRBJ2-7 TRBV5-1 CASSLITGKDYEQYF TGCGCCAGCAGCTTGATCACAGGGAAGGACTACGAGCAGTACTTC
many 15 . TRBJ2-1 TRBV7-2 CASSLDDSSYNEQFF TGTGCCAGCAGCTTAGACGACAGCTCCTACAATGAGCAGTTCTTC
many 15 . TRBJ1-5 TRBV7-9 CASSLSGGKNQPQHF TGTGCCAGCAGCTTATCTGGGGGCAAGAATCAGCCCCAGCATTTT
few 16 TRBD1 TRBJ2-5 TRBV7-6 CASSFSGTGGRETQYF TGTGCCAGCAGCTTTTCCGGGACAGGGGGTCGAGAGACCCAGTACTTC
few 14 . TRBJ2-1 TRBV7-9 CASTFGGGYNEQFF TGTGCCAGCACATTCGGAGGGGGATACAATGAGCAGTTCTTC
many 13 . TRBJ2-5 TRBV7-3 CASSLRPEETQYF TGTGCCAGCAGCCTTAGACCCGAGGAGACCCAGTACTTC
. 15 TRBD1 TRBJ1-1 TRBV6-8 CASGRTGMVSTEAFF TGTGCCAGCGGCCGGACAGGGATGGTGAGCACTGAAGCTTTCTTT